This TCR beta chain was recorded in a study of blood T cell repertoires in COVID-19. Methods used by the authors: Estimates of nucleated cell counts were drawn from the amplification of reference gene primers. TCRdb's copy holds only in-frame clones and misses some; the assay was immunoSEQ multiplex PCR. D and trimming were read from the DNA, whereas the V and J calls and clone size are those reported in that table. In the table there are about 170,000 clones, 88% of which are singletons. The ends were cut back, 4 bases at V and 4 bases at J, with 10 bases in the middle. The CDR3 is 14 amino acids. Germline V gene sequence: CDR1 MNHEY, CDR2 SMNVEV (reference sequence).

Sequences were obtained from peripheral blood. The receptor's source is a man aged 55 to 69 with acute or convalescent COVID-19. This chain uses TRBV27 with TRBJ1-4; a weak D match, TRBD1 (5 bases). CDR3 protein: CASSYSGHNEKLFF. The CDR3 coding sequence is TGTGCCAGCAGTTATTCAGGGCATAATGAAAAACTGTTTTTT.